This TCR beta chain was sequenced during a study of blood T cell repertoires in COVID-19. For the study at large: COVID-19 samples, acute and convalescent, were from the United States, Italy and Spain. PBMCs, B-cell-depleted T cells, or T cells provided the cDNA or gDNA that made up the material.

Produced via immunoSEQ multiplex PCR; TCRdb's table is partial and in-frame only. Of roughly 80,000 clones in the sample, roughly 88% were seen once. The germline CDR1 and CDR2 sequences are LNHNV and YYDKDF (reference sequence). Trimming took off 8 bases at V and 0 bases at J, with 14 bases between the two ends. CDR3 size: 15 residues. This clonotype originated in a man aged 50-59 years with active COVID-19. The chain joins TRBV15 to TRBJ2-1, with TRBD2 as a possible D gene (5 bases). The sample taken for sequencing was peripheral blood. This CDR3 reads CATSTDLSSYNEQFF. CDR3 DNA sequence: TGTGCCACCTCCACGGACTTAAGCTCCTACAATGAGCAGTTCTTC.